This T cell receptor beta chain appears in the sequencing data of a study of blood T cell repertoires in COVID-19. Study-level information: COVID-19 samples from acute and convalescent phases originated in the United States, Italy and Spain. Nucleic acid was either cDNA or gDNA, and it came from T cells, B-cell-depleted T cells, or PBMCs.

In the authors' workflow: How many nucleated cells were present was estimated from reference gene primer amplification. Clones were sequenced by immunoSEQ multiplex PCR, and TCRdb holds only the in-frame ones, with some missing. V and J calls and clone size are those listed in that table; D and trimming were worked out from the DNA. The table records 60,000 to 75,000 clones, roughly 76% of them present only once. Trimming took 1 base from V and 1 from J, leaving 11 bases between them. The germline V gene has CDR1 SGHVS and CDR2 FQNEAQ. CDR3 size: 17 residues. J is TRBJ2-6 and V is TRBV7-8; no reliable D call. The TCR sequence derives from a woman of 80 years or more with acute or convalescent COVID-19. The sequenced sample consisted of peripheral blood. The CDR3 bases are TGTGCCAGCAGCTTAGTGGGCGTCCTGTCTGGGGCCAACGTCCTGACTTTC. Translated: CASSLVGVLSGANVLTF.